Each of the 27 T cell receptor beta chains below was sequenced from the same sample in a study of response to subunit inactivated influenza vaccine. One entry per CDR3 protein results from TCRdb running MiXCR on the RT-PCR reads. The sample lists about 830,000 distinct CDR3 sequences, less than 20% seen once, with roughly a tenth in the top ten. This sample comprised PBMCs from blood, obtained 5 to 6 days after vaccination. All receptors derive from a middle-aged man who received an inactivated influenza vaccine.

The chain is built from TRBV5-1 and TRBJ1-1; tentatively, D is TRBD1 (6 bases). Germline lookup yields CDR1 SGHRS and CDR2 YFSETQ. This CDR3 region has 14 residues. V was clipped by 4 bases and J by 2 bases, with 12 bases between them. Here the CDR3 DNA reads TGCGCCAGCAGCAGTACAGGGAAAAACACTGAAGCTTTCTTT. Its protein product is CASSSTGKNTEAFF. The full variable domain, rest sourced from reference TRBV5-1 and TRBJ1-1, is KAGVTQTPRYLIKTRGQQVTLSCSPISGHRSVSWYQQTPGQGLQFLFEYFSETQRNKGNFPGRFSGRQFSNSRSEMNVSTLELGDSALYLCASSSTGKNTEAFFGQGTRLTVV.

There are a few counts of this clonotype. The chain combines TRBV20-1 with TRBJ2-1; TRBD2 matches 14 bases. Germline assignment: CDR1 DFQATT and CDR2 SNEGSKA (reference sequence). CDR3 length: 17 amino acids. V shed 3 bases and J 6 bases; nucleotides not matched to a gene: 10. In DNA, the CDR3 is TGCAGTGCTAGTGAAGCAGGCGGACTAGCGGGAGGCAATGAGCAGTTCTTC. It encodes CSASEAGGLAGGNEQFF.

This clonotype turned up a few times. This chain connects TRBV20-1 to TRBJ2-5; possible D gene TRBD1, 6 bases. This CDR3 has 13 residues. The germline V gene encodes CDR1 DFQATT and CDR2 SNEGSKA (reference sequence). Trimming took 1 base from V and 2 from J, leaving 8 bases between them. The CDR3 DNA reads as TGCAGTGCTAGAGTAAGGGGGCAAGAGACCCAGTACTTC. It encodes CSARVRGQETQYF.

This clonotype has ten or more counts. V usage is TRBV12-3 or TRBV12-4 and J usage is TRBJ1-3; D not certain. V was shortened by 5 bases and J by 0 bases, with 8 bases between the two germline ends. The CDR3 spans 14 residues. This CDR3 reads CASSPGNSGNTIYF. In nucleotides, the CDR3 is TGTGCCAGCAGTCCAGGTAACTCTGGAAACACCATATATTTT.

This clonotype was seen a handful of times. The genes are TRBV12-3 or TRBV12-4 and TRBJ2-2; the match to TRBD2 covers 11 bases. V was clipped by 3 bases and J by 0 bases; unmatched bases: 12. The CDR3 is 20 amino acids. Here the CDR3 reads CASSFRASGGLTTNTGELFF. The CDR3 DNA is TGTGCCAGCAGTTTCCGGGCTAGCGGGGGGCTAACCACGAACACCGGGGAGCTGTTTTTT.

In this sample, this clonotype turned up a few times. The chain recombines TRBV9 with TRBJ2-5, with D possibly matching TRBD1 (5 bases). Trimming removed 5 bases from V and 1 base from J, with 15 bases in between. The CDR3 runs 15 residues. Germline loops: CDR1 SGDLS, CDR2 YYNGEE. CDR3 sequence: CASSEQGVGQETQYF. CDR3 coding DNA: TGTGCCAGCAGTGAGCAGGGCGTGGGCCAAGAGACCCAGTACTTC.

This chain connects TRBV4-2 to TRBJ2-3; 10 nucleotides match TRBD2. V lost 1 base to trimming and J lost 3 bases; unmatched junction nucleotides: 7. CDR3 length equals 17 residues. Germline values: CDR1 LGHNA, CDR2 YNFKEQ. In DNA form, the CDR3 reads TGTGCCAGCAGCCAAGGGAGCGGGGGGGCCGAGACAGATACGCAGTATTTT. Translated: CASSQGSGGAETDTQYF.

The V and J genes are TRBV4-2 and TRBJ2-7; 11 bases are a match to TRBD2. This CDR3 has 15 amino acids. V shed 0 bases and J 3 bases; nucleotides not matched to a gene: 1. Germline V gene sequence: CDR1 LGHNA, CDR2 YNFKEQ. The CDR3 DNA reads TGTGCCAGCAGCCAAGAGACTAGCGGGATCTACGAGCAGTACTTC. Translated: CASSQETSGIYEQYF.

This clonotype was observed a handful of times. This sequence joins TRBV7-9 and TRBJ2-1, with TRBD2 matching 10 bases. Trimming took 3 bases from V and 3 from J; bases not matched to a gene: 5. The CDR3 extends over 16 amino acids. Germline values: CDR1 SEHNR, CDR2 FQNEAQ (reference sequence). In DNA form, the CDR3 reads TGTGCCAGCAGCTTTGCGACTAGCGGGTTCTACAATGAGCAGTTCTTC. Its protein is CASSFATSGFYNEQFF. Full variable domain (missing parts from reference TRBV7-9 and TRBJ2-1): DTGVSQNPRHKITKRGQNVTFRCDPISEHNRLYWYRQTLGQGPEFLTYFQNEAQLEKSRLLSDRFSAERPKGSFSTLEIQRTEQGDSAMYLCASSFATSGFYNEQFFGPGTRLTVL.

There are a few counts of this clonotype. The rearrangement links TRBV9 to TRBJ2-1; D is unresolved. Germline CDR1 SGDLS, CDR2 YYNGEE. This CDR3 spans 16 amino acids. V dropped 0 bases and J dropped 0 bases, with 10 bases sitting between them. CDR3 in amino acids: CASSVEPQLSYNEQFF. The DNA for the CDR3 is TGTGCCAGCAGCGTAGAACCCCAGCTCTCCTACAATGAGCAGTTCTTC.

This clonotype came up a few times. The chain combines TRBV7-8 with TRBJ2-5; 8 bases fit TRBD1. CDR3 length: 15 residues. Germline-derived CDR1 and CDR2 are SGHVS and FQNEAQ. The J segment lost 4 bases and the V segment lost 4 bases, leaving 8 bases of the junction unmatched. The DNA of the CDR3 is TGTGCCAGCAGCTATGGACAGGGTGGAGTAGAGACCCAGTACTTC. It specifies CASSYGQGGVETQYF.

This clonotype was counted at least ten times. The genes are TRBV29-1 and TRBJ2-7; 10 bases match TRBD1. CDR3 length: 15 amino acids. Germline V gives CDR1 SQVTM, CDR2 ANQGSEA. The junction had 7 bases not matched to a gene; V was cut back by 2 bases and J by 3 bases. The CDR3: CSVESDRGGFYEQYF. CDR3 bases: TGCAGCGTTGAATCGGACAGGGGGGGTTTCTACGAGCAGTACTTC.

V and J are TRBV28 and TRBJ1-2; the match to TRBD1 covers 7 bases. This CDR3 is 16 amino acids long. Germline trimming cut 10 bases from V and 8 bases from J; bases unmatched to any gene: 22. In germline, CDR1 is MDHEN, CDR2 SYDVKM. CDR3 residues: CAIPGEGASEGGGYTF. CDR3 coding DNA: TGTGCCATACCGGGAGAGGGGGCCTCGGAAGGAGGCGGCTACACCTTC.

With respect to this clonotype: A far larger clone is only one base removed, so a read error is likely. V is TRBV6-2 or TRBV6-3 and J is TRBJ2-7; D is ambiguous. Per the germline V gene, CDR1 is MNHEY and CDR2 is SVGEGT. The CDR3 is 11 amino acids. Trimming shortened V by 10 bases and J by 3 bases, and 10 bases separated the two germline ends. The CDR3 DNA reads TGTGCCAACAGCCAAAACTACGAGCAGTACTTC. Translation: CANSQNYEQYF.

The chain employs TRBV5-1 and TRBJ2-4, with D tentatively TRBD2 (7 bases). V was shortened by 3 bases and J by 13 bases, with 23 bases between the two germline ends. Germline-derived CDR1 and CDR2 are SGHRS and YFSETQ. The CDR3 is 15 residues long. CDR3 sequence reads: CASSSTGRGRDPQYF. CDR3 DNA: TGCGCCAGCAGCTCAACTGGGCGGGGGCGCGACCCACAGTACTTC.

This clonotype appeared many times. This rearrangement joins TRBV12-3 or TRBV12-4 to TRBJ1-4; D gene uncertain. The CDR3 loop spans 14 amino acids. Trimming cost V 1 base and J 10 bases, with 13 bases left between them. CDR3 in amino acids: CASSLETTKGKLFF. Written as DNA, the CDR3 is TGTGCCAGCAGTTTAGAGACCACCAAAGGAAAACTGTTTTTT.

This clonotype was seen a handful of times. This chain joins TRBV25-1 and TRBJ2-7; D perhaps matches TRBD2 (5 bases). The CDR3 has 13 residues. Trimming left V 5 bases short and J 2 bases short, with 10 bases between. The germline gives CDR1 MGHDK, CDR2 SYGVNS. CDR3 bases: TGTGCCAGCAGTCACATCGGGACCTACGAGCAGTACTTC. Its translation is CASSHIGTYEQYF.

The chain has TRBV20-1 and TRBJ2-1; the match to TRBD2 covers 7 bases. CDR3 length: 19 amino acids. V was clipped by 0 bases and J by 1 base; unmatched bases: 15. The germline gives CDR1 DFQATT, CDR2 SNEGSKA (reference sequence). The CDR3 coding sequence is TGCAGTGCTAGAGACCCTCAATCCAGACTAGCCGTGTCCTACAATGAGCAGTTCTTC. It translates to CSARDPQSRLAVSYNEQFF.

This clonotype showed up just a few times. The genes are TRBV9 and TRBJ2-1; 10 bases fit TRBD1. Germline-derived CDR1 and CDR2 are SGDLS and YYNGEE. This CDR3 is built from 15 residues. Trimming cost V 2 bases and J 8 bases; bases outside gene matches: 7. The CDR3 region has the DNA TGTGCCAGCAGCGTGGGGACAGGGGAGGTAGATGAGCAGTTCTTC. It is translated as CASSVGTGEVDEQFF.

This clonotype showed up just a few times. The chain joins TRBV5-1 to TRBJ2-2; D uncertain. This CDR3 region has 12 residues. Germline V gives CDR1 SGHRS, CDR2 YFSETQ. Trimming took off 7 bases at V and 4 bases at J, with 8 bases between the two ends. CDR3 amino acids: CASYSSTGELFF. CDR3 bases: TGCGCCAGCTACTCGAGCACCGGGGAGCTGTTTTTT.

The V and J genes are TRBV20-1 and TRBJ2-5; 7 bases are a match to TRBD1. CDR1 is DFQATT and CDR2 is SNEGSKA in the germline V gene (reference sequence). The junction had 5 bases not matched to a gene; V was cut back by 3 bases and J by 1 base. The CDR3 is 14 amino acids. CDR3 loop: CSARVGDSQETQYF. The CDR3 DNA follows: TGCAGTGCTAGGGTGGGGGACAGCCAAGAGACCCAGTACTTC.

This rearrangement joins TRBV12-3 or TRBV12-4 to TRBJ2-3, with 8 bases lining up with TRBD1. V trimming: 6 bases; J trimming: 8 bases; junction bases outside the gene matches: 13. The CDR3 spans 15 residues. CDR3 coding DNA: TGTGCCAGCAGACCACAGGGGGTCGGTTCGGCTACGCAGTATTTT. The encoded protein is CASRPQGVGSATQYF.

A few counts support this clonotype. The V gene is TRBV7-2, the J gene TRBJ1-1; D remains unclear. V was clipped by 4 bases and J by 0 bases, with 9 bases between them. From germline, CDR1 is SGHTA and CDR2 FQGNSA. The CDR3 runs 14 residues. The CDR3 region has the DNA TGTGCCAGCAGCTACGGTCGGGTGAACACTGAAGCTTTCTTT. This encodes CASSYGRVNTEAFF.

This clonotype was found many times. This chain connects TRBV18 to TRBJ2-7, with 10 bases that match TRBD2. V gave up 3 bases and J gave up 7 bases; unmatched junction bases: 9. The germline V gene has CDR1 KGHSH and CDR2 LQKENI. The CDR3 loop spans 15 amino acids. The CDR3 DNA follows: TGTGCCAGCTCACCCGAGCGGGAGGGGATGTGGGAGCAGTACTTC. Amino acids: CASSPEREGMWEQYF.

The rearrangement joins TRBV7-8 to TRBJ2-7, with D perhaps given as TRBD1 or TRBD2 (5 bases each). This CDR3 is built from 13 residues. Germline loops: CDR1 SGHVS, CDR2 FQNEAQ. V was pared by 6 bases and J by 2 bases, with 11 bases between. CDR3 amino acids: CASSRDATYEQYF. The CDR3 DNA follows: TGTGCCAGCAGTCGGGACGCCACCTACGAGCAGTACTTC.

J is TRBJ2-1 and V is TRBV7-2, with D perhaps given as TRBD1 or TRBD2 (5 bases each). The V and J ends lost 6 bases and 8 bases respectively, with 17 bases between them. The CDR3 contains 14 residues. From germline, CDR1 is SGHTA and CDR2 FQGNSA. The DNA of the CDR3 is TGTGCCAGCAGTTTTTATGGGGGAGAGCATGAGCAGTTCTTC. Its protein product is CASSFYGGEHEQFF.

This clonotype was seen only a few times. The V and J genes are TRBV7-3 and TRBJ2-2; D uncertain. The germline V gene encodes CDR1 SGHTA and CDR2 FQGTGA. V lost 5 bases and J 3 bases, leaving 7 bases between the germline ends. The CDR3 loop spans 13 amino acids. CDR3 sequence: CASSNSYTGELFF. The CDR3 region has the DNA TGTGCCAGCAGCAATTCTTACACCGGGGAGCTGTTTTTT.